A single TCR beta chain is shown here with its context. The data were taken from a study of cytomegalovirus exposure and HLA in healthy donors. Per the germline V gene, CDR1 is SEHNR and CDR2 is FQNEAQ (reference sequence). The J segment lost 6 bases and the V segment lost 5 bases, leaving 10 bases of the junction unmatched. The CDR3 is 15 residues long. The PCR had 60 Vbeta and 13 Jbeta primers. Some clones are missing from TCRdb's copy, which holds only in-frame ones; the method was immunoSEQ multiplex PCR. This sample has 100,000 to 150,000 clones, with approximately 69% found just once. Specimen: PBMCs. The chain has TRBV7-9 and TRBJ2-7; TRBD1 aligns across 10 bases. The receptor comes from a man aged 40-49 years in good health and CMV-seropositive. The CDR3 is CASSTGTGEASEQYF. DNA of the CDR3: TGTGCCAGCAGCACCGGGACAGGGGAGGCGAGCGAGCAGTACTTC. Full variable domain (remainder filled in from reference TRBV7-9 and TRBJ2-7): DTGVSQNPRHKITKRGQNVTFRCDPISEHNRLYWYRQTLGQGPEFLTYFQNEAQLEKSRLLSDRFSAERPKGSFSTLEIQRTEQGDSAMYLCASSTGTGEASEQYFGPGTRLTVT.